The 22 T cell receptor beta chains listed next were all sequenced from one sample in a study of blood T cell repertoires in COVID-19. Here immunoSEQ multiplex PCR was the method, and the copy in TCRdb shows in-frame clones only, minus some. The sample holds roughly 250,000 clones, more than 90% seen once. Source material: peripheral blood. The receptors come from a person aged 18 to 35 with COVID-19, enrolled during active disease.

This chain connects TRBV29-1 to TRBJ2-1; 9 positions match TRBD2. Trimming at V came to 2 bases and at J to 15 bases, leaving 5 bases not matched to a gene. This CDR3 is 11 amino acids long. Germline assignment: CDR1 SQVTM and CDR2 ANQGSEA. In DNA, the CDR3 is TGCAGCGTTGAACTCCCTAGCGGGATGTTCTTC. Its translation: CSVELPSGMFF.

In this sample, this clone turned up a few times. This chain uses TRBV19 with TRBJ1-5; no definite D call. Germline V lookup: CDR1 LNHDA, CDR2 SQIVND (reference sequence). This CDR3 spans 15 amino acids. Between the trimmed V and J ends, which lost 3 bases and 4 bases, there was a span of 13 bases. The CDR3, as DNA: TGTGCCAGTAGTATTCAACAGAAGATGAATCAGCCCCAGCATTTT. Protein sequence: CASSIQQKMNQPQHF.

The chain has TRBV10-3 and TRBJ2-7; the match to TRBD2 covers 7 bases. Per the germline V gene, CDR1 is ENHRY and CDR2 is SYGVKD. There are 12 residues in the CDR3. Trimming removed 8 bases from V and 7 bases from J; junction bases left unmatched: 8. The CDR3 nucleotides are TGTGCCATCTCGGGGGGACCCGGGGAGCAGTACTTC. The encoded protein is CAISGGPGEQYF.

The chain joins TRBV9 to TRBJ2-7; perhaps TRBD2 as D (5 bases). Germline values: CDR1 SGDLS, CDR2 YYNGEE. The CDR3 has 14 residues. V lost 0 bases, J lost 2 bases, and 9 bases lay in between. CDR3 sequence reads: CASSVGGPAYEQYF. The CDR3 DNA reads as TGTGCCAGCAGCGTAGGAGGGCCAGCCTACGAGCAGTACTTC.

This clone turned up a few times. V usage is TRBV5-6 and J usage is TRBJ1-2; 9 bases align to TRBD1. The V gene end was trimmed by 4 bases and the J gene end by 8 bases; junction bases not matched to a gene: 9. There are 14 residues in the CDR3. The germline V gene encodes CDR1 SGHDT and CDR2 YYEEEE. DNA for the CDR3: TGTGCCAGCAGCCGTGACCGGACAGGGGCGGGCTACACCTTC. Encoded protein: CASSRDRTGAGYTF.

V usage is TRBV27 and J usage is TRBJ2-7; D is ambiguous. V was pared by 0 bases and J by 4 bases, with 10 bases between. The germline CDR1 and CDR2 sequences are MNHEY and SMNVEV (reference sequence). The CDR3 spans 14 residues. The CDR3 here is CASSLSVEAYEQYF. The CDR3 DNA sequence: TGTGCCAGCAGTTTATCCGTGGAAGCGTACGAGCAGTACTTC.

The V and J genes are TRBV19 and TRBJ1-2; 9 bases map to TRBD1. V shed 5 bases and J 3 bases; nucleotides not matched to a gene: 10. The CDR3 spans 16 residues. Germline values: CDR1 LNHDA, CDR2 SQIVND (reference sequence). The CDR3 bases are TGTGCCAGTAGTCCAGGACAGGGGCTTGAATACTATGGCTACACCTTC. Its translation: CASSPGQGLEYYGYTF.

The CDR3 spells CASSLPSSSTDTQYF. The CDR3 DNA sequence: TGTGCCAGCAGCTTGCCTAGCTCGAGCACAGATACGCAGTATTTT. The chain has TRBV7-2 and TRBJ2-3, with a weak D call TRBD2 (5 bases). This CDR3 region has 15 residues. Trimming stripped 3 bases from V and 0 bases from J, with 10 bases between. The germline V gene encodes CDR1 SGHTA and CDR2 FQGNSA.

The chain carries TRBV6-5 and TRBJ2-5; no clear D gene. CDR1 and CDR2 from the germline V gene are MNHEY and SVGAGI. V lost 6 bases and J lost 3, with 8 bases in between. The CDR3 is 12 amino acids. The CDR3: CASSPREETQYF. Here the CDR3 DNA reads TGTGCCAGCAGCCCCCGAGAAGAGACCCAGTACTTC.

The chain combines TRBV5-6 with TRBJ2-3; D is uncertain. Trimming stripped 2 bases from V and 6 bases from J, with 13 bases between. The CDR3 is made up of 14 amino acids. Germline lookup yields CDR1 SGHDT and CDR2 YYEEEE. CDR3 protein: CASSFAPSGDTQYF. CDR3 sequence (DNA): TGTGCCAGCAGCTTCGCCCCGTCAGGTGATACGCAGTATTTT. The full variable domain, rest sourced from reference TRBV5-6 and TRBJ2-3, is DAGVTQSPTHLIKTRGQQVTLRCSPKSGHDTVSWYQQALGQGPQFIFQYYEEEERQRGNFPDRFSGHQFPNYSSELNVNALLLGDSALYLCASSFAPSGDTQYFGPGTRLTVL.

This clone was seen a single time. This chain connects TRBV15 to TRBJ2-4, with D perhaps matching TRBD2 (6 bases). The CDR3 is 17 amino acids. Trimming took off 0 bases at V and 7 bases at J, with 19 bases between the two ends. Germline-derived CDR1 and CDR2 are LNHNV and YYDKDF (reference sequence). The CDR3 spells CATSRDFGSEVVNIQYF. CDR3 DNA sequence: TGTGCCACCAGCAGAGATTTCGGGAGTGAGGTTGTGAACATTCAGTACTTC.

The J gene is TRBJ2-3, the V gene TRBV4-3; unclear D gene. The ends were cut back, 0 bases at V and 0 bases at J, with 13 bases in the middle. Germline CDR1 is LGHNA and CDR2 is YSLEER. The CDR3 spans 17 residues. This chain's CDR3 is CASSQDGTEPSTDTQYF. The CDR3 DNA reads TGCGCCAGCAGCCAAGACGGAACAGAACCGAGCACAGATACGCAGTATTTT.

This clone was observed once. The CDR3 reads CASSLEGVGTVNTGELFF. CDR3 bases: TGTGCCAGCAGCCTAGAAGGGGTGGGGACAGTTAACACCGGGGAGCTGTTTTTT. This sequence joins TRBV3-1 (or the pseudogene TRBV3-2) and TRBJ2-2, with 7 bases aligning to TRBD1. Germline V gene data show CDR1 as LGHDT and CDR2 as YNNKEL (reference sequence). The CDR3 consists of 18 residues. The V segment lost 4 bases and the J segment 2 bases; nucleotides outside the gene matches: 13.

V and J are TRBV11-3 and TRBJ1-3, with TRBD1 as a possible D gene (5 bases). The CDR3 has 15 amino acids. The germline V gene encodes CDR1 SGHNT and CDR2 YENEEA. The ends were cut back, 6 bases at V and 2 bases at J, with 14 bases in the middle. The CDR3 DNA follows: TGTGCCAGCAGTCCCGTACAGGTCCCTGGAAACACCATATATTTT. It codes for CASSPVQVPGNTIYF.

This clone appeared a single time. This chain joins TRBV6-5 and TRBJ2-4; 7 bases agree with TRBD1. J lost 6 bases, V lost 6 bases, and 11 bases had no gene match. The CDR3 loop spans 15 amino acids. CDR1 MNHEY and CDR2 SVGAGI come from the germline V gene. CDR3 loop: CASSLGQFGGNIQYF. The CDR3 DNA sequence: TGTGCCAGCAGCTTGGGACAGTTCGGCGGAAACATTCAGTACTTC.

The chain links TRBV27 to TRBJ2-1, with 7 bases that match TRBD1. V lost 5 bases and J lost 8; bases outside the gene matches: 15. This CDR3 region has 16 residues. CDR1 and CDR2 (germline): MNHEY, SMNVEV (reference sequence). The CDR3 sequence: CASSTLSTGALDEQFF. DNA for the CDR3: TGTGCCAGCAGTACCCTAAGTACAGGGGCTCTGGATGAGCAGTTCTTC.

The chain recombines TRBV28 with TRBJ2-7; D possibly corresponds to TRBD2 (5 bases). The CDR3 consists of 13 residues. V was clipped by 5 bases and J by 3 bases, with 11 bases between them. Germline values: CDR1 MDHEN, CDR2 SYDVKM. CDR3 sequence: CASSRGLGYEQYF. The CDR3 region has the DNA TGTGCCAGCAGTCGTGGACTGGGCTACGAGCAGTACTTC.

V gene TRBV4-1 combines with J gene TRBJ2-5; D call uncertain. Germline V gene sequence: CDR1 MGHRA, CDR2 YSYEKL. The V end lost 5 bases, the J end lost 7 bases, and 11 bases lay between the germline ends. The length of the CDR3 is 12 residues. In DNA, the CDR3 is TGCGCCAGCAGCGCCCCCTCGGGGACCCAGTACTTC. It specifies CASSAPSGTQYF.

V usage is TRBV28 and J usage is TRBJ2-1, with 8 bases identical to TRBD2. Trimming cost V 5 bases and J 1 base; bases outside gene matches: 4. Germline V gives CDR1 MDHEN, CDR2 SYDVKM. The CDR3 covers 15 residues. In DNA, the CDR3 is TGTGCCAGCAGTCCGATAGCGGGGTCCTACAATGAGCAGTTCTTC. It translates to CASSPIAGSYNEQFF.

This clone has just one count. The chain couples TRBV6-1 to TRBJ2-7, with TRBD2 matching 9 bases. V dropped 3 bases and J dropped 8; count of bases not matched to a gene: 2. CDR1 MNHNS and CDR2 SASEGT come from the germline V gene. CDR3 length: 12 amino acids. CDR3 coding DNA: TGTGCCAGCAGTGAGCGGGGGGGAAAGCAGTACTTC. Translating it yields CASSERGGKQYF.

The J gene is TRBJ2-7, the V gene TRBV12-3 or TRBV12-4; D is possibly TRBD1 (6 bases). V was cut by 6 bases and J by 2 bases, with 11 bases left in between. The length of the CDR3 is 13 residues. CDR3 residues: CASSLDSAYEQYF. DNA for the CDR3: TGTGCCAGCAGCCTGGACAGCGCCTACGAGCAGTACTTC.

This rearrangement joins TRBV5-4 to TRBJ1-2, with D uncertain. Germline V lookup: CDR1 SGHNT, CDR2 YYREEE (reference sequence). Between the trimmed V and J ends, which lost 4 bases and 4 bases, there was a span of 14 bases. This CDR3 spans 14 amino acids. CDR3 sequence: CASSLDGVSYGYTF. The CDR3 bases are TGTGCCAGCAGCCTGGACGGAGTCTCCTATGGCTACACCTTC.